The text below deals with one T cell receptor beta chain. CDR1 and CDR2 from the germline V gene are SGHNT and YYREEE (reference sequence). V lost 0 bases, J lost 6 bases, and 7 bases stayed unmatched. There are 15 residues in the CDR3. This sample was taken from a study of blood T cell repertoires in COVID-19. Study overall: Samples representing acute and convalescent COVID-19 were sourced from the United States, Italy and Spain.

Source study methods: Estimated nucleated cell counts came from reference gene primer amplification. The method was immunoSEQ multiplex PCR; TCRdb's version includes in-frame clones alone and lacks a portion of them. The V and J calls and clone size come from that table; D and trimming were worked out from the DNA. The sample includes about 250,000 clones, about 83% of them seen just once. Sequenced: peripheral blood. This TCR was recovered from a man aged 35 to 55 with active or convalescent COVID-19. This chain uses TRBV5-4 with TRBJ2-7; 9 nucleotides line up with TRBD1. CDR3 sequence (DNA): TGTGCCAGCAGCTTGGTTGAACAGGGGGCGCCCGAGCAGTACTTC. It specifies CASSLVEQGAPEQYF.